The 15 T cell receptor beta chains listed next were all sequenced from one sample in a study of blood T cell repertoires in COVID-19. Repertoires were generated with immunoSEQ multiplex PCR, while TCRdb's copy carries only in-frame clones and drops some. Among 140,000 or so clones listed, around 85% were seen once. The source material was peripheral blood. The receptor set was obtained from a man aged 50 to 60 with acute or convalescent COVID-19.

A single count supports this clone. CDR3 sequence reads: CASRDRVAGETQYF. CDR3 nucleotides: TGTGCCAGCAGAGACAGGGTAGCGGGGGAGACCCAGTACTTC. The J gene is TRBJ2-5, the V gene TRBV27; TRBD2 might be the D (8 bases). Germline-derived CDR1 and CDR2 are MNHEY and SMNVEV (reference sequence). The CDR3 consists of 14 residues. V was clipped by 6 bases and J by 5 bases, with 16 bases between them.

The rearrangement joins TRBV30 to TRBJ2-1; 12 nucleotides agree with TRBD1. From germline, CDR1 is GTSNPN and CDR2 SVGIG (reference sequence). Losses at the gene ends were 2 bases for V and 8 bases for J; bases not matched to a gene: 10. The CDR3 extends over 16 amino acids. The CDR3 DNA reads as TGTGCCTGGAGTCCCCGGGGACAGGGGGCTAGCCATGAGCAGTTCTTC. Protein sequence: CAWSPRGQGASHEQFF.

The gene calls are TRBV19 and TRBJ2-6, with TRBD2 as a possible D gene (6 bases). This CDR3 has 16 residues. Trimming cost V 7 bases and J 0 bases, with 13 bases left between them. Germline CDR1 reads LNHDA; CDR2 reads SQIVND (reference sequence). This CDR3 reads CASTRRGSSGANVLTF. Here the CDR3 DNA reads TGTGCCAGTACCCGCCGGGGGAGCTCTGGGGCCAACGTCCTGACTTTC.

This clone was detected only once. This rearrangement joins TRBV7-9 to TRBJ1-3; no clear D gene. This CDR3 region has 14 residues. V was clipped by 6 bases and J by 8 bases, with 17 bases between them. Germline CDR1 reads SEHNR; CDR2 reads FQNEAQ (reference sequence). CDR3: CASSPRPEGYTIYF. The CDR3 nucleotides read TGTGCCAGCAGTCCCCGGCCCGAGGGATACACCATATATTTT.

CDR3 bases: TGTGCCAGCAGCCTAGGGACAGGGCAGGGTACGCAGTATTTT. It encodes CASSLGTGQGTQYF. V usage is TRBV7-3 and J usage is TRBJ2-3, with 9 bases that match TRBD1. CDR3 length: 14 residues. Germline lookup yields CDR1 SGHTA and CDR2 FQGTGA. Trimming cost V 5 bases and J 8 bases; bases outside gene matches: 8. Using reference TRBV7-3 and TRBJ2-3 for the parts outside the CDR3, the full variable domain is GAGVSQTPSNKVTEKGKYVELRCDPISGHTALYWYRQSLGQGPEFLIYFQGTGAADDSGLPNDRFFAVRPEGSVSTLKIQRTERGDSAVYLCASSLGTGQGTQYFGPGTRLTVL.

This chain links TRBV4-2 with TRBJ2-7; unclear D gene. The V end was cut by 1 base, the J end by 3 bases, with 7 bases between. Germline loops: CDR1 LGHNA, CDR2 YNFKEQ. The CDR3 runs 13 residues. For the CDR3, the DNA is TGTGCCAGCAGCCAAGGAAGCCTCTACGAGCAGTACTTC. Its protein is CASSQGSLYEQYF.

As DNA, the CDR3 is TGCGCCAGCAGCCCGTCGGGACTAGTTTACGAGCAGTACTTC. Protein product: CASSPSGLVYEQYF. The chain couples TRBV4-1 to TRBJ2-7; the match to TRBD2 covers 8 bases. The CDR3 has 14 residues. In germline, CDR1 is MGHRA, CDR2 YSYEKL. V lost 4 bases, J lost 4 bases, and 6 bases stayed unmatched.

V gene TRBV6-5 combines with J gene TRBJ2-7, with a possible D match to TRBD1 (6 bases). V shed 6 bases and J shed 7 bases, with 19 bases lying between them. Looked up from germline, CDR1 is MNHEY and CDR2 is SVGAGI. The CDR3 is 14 residues long. CDR3: CASRGQSSLGEQYF. The CDR3 coding sequence is TGTGCCAGCAGGGGACAATCCTCACTCGGGGAGCAGTACTTC.

The CDR3 DNA sequence: TGTGCCAGCAGTTATTTTAGGGGACAGGGAGCTTTCTTT. It translates to CASSYFRGQGAFF. This chain links TRBV6-6 with TRBJ1-1; TRBD1 aligns across 9 bases. In germline, CDR1 is MNHNY, CDR2 SVGAGI (reference sequence). V shed 3 bases and J 10 bases; nucleotides not matched to a gene: 6. The CDR3 spans 13 residues.

The rearrangement joins TRBV11-2 to TRBJ1-1; D is perhaps TRBD1 (6 bases). V lost 8 bases, J lost 2 bases, and 21 bases lay in between. Germline CDR1 SGHAT, CDR2 FQNNGV. The CDR3 consists of 16 residues. The CDR3 nucleotides are TGTGCCAGCCGCCGATGGCAGCAGGGACATAACACTGAAGCTTTCTTT. It specifies CASRRWQQGHNTEAFF. The full variable domain, in which reference TRBV11-2 and TRBJ1-1 provide the parts outside the CDR3, is EAGVAQSPRYKIIEKRQSVAFWCNPISGHATLYWYQQILGQGPKLLIQFQNNGVVDDSQLPKDRFSAERLKGVDSTLKIQPAKLEDSAVYLCASRRWQQGHNTEAFFGQGTRLTVV.

This clone was seen a few times. This rearrangement joins TRBV10-2 to TRBJ2-2; 11 positions match TRBD2. The J segment lost 4 bases and the V segment lost 7 bases, leaving 5 bases of the junction unmatched. Germline-derived CDR1 and CDR2 are WSHSY and SAAADI. The CDR3 is made up of 15 amino acids. CDR3 sequence (DNA): TGCGCCAGCAAACTAGCGGGAGTCCCCACCGGGGAGCTGTTTTTT. The encoded protein is CASKLAGVPTGELFF.

The gene calls are TRBV2 and TRBJ1-2; a weak D match, TRBD1 (5 bases). Germline V gene data show CDR1 as SNHLY and CDR2 as FYNNEI. The CDR3 extends over 15 amino acids. With 0 bases removed from V and 6 bases from J, the gap between germline ends came to 14 bases. The CDR3 reads CASSEAAGRENGYTF. CDR3 bases: TGTGCCAGCAGTGAAGCAGCAGGGCGGGAAAATGGCTACACCTTC.

V is TRBV21-1 and J is TRBJ1-1. TRBV21-1 is recorded as a pseudogene. The CDR3 sequence is 13 residues long. The CDR3 DNA sequence: TGTGCCAGCAGCAAAGATCCGGGGACTGAAGCTTTCTTT. It is translated as CASSKDPGTEAFF.

The chain has TRBV2 and TRBJ1-3, with a possible D match to TRBD1 (6 bases). The germline V and J ends were trimmed by 5 bases and 0 bases, with 14 bases remaining between them. The V gene's germline CDR1 is SNHLY and CDR2 FYNNEI. The CDR3 has 16 amino acids. CDR3: CASSLRTDFSGNTIYF. The CDR3, as DNA: TGTGCCAGCAGTCTCCGGACAGATTTCTCTGGAAACACCATATATTTT.

The J gene is TRBJ1-6, the V gene TRBV3-1 (or the pseudogene TRBV3-2); TRBD1 matches 8 bases. Germline values: CDR1 LGHDT, CDR2 YNNKEL (reference sequence). The CDR3 length is 14 residues. V trimming: 3 bases; J trimming: 10 bases; junction bases outside the gene matches: 5. The CDR3 DNA is TGTGCCAGCAGCCATGGGACAGGAGAATCACCCCTCCACTTT. Translation gives CASSHGTGESPLHF.